Detailed here is one T cell receptor beta chain. The antigen is unknown. When sampled, the donors appeared nominally healthy, though they likely had unrecorded immune exposures. 60 Vbeta and 13 Jbeta primers were used in PCR. The data were produced by immunoSEQ multiplex PCR, yet TCRdb's version contains in-frame clones alone and is incomplete. Recorded for this sample: 63,000 or so clones. The data stem from a study of cytomegalovirus exposure and HLA in healthy donors. Points from the study as a whole: Reported performance of the classifier showed diagnosis of cytomegalovirus status with high specificity and sensitivity. Fewer than 200 TCR beta chains were listed as cytomegalovirus-associated. Across all donors, roughly uniform sequencing depth was an assumption of the presence/absence analyses.

J gave up 4 bases and V 1 base, and 2 bases lay outside the gene matches. The length of the CDR3 is 15 residues. Germline assignment: CDR1 LNHDA and CDR2 SQIVND (reference sequence). Sequencing used PBMCs. The receptor was derived from a boy under 18 in good health and CMV-seronegative. The chain has TRBV19 and TRBJ2-5; 11 bases are a match to TRBD2. CDR3 sequence reads: CASSIVAGGGETQYF. The CDR3, as DNA: TGTGCCAGTAGTATAGTAGCGGGGGGGGGAGAGACCCAGTACTTC.